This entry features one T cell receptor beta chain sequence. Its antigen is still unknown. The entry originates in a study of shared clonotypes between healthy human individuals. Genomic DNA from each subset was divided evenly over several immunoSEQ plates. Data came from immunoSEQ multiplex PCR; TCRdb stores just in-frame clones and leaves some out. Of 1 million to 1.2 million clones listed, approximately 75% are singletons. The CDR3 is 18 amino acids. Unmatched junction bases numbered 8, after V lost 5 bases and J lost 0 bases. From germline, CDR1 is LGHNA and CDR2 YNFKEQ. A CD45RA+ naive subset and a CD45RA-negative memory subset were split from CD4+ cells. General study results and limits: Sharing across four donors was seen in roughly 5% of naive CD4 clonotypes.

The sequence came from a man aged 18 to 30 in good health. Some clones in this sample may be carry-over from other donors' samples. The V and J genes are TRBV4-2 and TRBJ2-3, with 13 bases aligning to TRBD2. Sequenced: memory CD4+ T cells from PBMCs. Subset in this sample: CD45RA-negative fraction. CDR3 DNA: TGTGCCAGCAGCGCAACCGGGACTAGCGGGGCTAGCACAGATACGCAGTATTTT. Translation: CASSATGTSGASTDTQYF.